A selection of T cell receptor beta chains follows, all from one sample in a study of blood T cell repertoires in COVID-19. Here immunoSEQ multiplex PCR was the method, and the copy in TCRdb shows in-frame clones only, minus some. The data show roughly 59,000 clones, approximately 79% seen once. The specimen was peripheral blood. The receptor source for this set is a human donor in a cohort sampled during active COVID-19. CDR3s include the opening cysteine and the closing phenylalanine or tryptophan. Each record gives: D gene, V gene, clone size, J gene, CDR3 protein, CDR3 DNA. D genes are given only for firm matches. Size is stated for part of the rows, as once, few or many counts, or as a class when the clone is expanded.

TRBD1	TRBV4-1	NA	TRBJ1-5	CASSRPGQISNQPQHF	TGCGCCAGCAGCCGACCGGGACAGATTAGCAATCAGCCCCAGCATTTT
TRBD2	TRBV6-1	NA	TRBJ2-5	CASSEREVTQYF	TGTGCCAGCAGTGAGCGGGAGGTGACCCAGTACTTC
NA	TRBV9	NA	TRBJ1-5	CASSVGGQRSEPQHF	TGTGCCAGCAGCGTAGGTGGACAGCGGTCGGAGCCCCAGCATTTT
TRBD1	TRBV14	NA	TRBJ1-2	CASSQTGHGYTF	TGTGCCAGCAGCCAGACAGGGCATGGCTACACCTTC
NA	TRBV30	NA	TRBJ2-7	CAWSPHEQYF	TGTGCCTGGAGTCCTCACGAGCAGTACTTC
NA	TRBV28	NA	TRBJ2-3	CASSRPTDEATQYF	TGTGCCAGCAGCCGCCCGACAGATGAGGCTACGCAGTATTTT
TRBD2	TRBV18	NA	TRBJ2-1	CASSPQESHAGGNNEQFF	TGTGCCAGCTCACCTCAAGAATCTCACGCGGGAGGGAACAATGAGCAGTTCTTC
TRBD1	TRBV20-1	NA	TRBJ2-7	CSASVPGQGHYEQYF	TGCAGTGCTAGTGTACCGGGACAGGGCCACTACGAGCAGTACTTC
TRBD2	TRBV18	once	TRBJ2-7	CASSRGTSSPEQYF	TGTGCCAGCTCAAGGGGGACTAGCTCACCGGAGCAGTACTTC
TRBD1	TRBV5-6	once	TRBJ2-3	CASSLFYRGPTDTQYF	TGTGCCAGCAGCTTGTTTTACAGGGGGCCCACAGATACGCAGTATTTT
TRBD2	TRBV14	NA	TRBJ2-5	CASSQWGGSETQYF	TGTGCCAGCAGCCAATGGGGGGGATCGGAGACCCAGTACTTC
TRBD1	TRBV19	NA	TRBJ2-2	CATLDRDLNTGELFF	TGTGCCACCTTAGACAGGGACCTTAACACCGGGGAGCTGTTTTTT
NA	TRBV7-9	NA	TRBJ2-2	CASSLDGFNTGELFF	TGTGCCAGCAGCTTAGACGGGTTTAACACCGGGGAGCTGTTTTTT
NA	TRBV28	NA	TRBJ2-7	CASSLPQDFGLQYF	TGTGCCAGCAGTTTACCTCAAGACTTTGGTCTACAGTACTTC
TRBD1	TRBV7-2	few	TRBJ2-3	CASSLASRQGADTQYF	TGTGCCAGCAGCTTAGCTTCGCGACAGGGGGCGGATACGCAGTATTTT
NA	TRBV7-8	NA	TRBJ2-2	CASSTRTENTGELFF	TGTGCCAGCAGCACCAGGACAGAAAACACCGGGGAGCTGTTTTTT
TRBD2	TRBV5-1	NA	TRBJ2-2	CASSGLSGIGSGELFF	TGCGCCAGCAGCGGCCTTAGCGGGATAGGGTCCGGGGAGCTGTTTTTT
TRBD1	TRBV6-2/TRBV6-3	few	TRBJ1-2	CASSPQGAITYGYTF	TGTGCCAGCAGTCCACAGGGGGCAATTACCTATGGCTACACCTTC
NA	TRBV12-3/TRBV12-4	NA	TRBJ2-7	CASSRGPRKYF	TGTGCCAGCAGCCGGGGTCCCCGAAAGTACTTC
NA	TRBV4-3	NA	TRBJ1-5	CASSQGNQGNQPQHF	TGCGCCAGCAGCCAAGGTAACCAGGGTAATCAGCCCCAGCATTTT
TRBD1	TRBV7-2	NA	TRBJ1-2	CASSQGTATASNGYTF	TGTGCCAGCAGCCAAGGGACAGCCACAGCGTCCAACGGCTACACCTTC
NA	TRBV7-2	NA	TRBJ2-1	CASSSGQILYNEQFF	TGTGCCAGCAGCTCCGGACAGATCCTCTACAATGAGCAGTTCTTC
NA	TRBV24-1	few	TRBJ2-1	CAINSGTVEDEQFF	TGTGCCATAAATTCCGGGACTGTGGAGGATGAGCAGTTCTTC
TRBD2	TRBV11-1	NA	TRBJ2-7	CASSLSGSRREQYF	TGTGCCAGCAGCTTAAGCGGGAGTAGGCGCGAGCAGTACTTC
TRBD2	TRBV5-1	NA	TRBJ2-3	CASSSLTSSQYF	TGCGCCAGCAGCTCCCTGACTAGCTCGCAGTATTTT
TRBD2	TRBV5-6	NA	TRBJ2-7	CASSLTRGGRGGHSYF	TGTGCCAGCAGCTTGACGCGGGGTGGGAGGGGTGGTCACTCGTACTTC
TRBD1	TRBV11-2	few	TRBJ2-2	CASSVAGTGGIGELFF	TGTGCCAGCAGCGTAGCCGGGACAGGGGGAATCGGGGAGCTGTTTTTT
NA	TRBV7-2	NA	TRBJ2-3	CASSLASGSTDTQYF	TGTGCCAGCAGCTTAGCTAGCGGAAGCACAGATACGCAGTATTTT
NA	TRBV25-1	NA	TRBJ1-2	CASHSNIGSNFYGYTF	TGTGCCTCACATTCAAACATCGGGTCAAATTTTTATGGCTACACCTTC
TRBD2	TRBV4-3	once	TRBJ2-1	CASSQDRASGYNEQFF	TGCGCCAGCAGCCAAGATAGGGCTAGCGGCTACAATGAGCAGTTCTTC
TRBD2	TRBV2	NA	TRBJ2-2	CASRLAGIGELFF	TGTGCCAGCCGACTAGCGGGGATTGGAGAGCTGTTTTTT
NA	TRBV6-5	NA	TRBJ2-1	CASSTKMSFHNEQFF	TGTGCCAGCAGTACTAAGATGTCATTCCACAATGAGCAGTTCTTC
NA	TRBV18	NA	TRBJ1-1	CASSHQPSDSEAFF	TGTGCCAGCTCACATCAACCCTCGGACAGTGAAGCTTTCTTT
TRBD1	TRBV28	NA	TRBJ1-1	CASTISQGQGASEAFF	TGTGCCAGCACCATATCTCAGGGGCAGGGGGCCTCTGAAGCTTTCTTT
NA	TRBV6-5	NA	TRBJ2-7	CASSYTGMTYEQYF	TGTGCCAGCAGTTACACAGGGATGACCTACGAGCAGTACTTC
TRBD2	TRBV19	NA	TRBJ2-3	CASSIRLAGPADTDTQYF	TGTGCCAGTAGTATAAGACTAGCGGGACCTGCGGACACAGATACGCAGTATTTT
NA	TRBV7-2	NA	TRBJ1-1	CASRLVRGTDTEAFF	TGTGCCAGCAGGCTCGTGCGGGGGACCGACACTGAAGCTTTCTTT
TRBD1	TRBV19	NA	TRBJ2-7	CASSLTRTGFYEQYF	TGTGCCAGTAGCCTAACCCGGACAGGGTTTTACGAGCAGTACTTC
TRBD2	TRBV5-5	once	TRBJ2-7	CASSGAGAGREQYF	TGTGCCAGCAGCGGTGCGGGAGCGGGGCGCGAGCAGTACTTC
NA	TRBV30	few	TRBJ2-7	CAWSRTGPLISYEQYF	TGTGCCTGGAGTCGTACAGGGCCCCTAATTTCCTACGAGCAGTACTTC
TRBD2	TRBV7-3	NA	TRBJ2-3	CASSPRTSGRADTQYF	TGTGCCAGCAGCCCCCGGACTAGCGGGAGGGCGGATACGCAGTATTTT
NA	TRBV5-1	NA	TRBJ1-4	CASSLEGYPNEKLFF	TGCGCCAGCAGCTTGGAGGGGTACCCTAATGAAAAACTGTTTTTT
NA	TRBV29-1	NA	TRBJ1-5	CSVVLSGYENQPQHF	TGCAGCGTTGTTCTGTCAGGGTACGAGAATCAGCCCCAGCATTTT
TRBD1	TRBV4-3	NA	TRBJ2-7	CASSLQMGTGGYEQYF	TGCGCCAGCAGCCTTCAAATGGGGACAGGGGGCTACGAGCAGTACTTC
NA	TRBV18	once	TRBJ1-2	CASSPYRDNYGYTF	TGTGCCAGCTCACCTTACAGGGATAACTATGGCTACACCTTC
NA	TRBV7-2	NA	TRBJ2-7	CASSLSGNSYEQYF	TGTGCCAGCAGCTTGTCAGGGAACTCCTACGAGCAGTACTTC
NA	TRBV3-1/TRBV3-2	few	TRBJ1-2	CASSQAGLNYGYTF	TGTGCCAGCAGCCAAGCAGGGCTCAACTATGGCTACACCTTC
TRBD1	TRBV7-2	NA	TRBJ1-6	CASRADRVSPLHF	TGTGCCAGCAGGGCCGACAGGGTTTCACCCCTCCACTTT
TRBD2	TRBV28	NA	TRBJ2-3	CASSLSGLAGGVGTDTQYF	TGTGCCAGCAGTTTATCAGGACTAGCGGGAGGTGTAGGAACAGATACGCAGTATTTT
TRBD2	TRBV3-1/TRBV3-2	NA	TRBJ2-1	CASSRTSGRYNEQFF	TGTGCCAGCAGCCGGACTAGCGGGCGGTACAATGAGCAGTTCTTC
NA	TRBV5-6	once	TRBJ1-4	CASSFANSDEKLFF	TGTGCCAGCAGCTTTGCTAACAGTGATGAAAAACTGTTTTTT
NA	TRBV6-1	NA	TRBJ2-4	CASSEGQGGDRKNIQYF	TGTGCCAGCAGTGAAGGGCAGGGCGGGGATAGGAAAAACATTCAGTACTTC
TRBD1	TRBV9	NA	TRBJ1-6	CASSTGGNYNSPLHF	TGTGCCAGTTCTACAGGGGGAAACTATAATTCACCCCTCCACTTT
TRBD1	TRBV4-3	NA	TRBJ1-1	CASSQDIRAGGTNTEAFF	TGCGCCAGCAGCCAAGATATTAGGGCAGGGGGAACGAACACTGAAGCTTTCTTT
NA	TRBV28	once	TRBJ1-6	CASSLRENNSPLHF	TGTGCCAGCAGTTTAAGGGAGAATAATTCACCCCTCCACTTT
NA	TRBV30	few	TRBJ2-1	CAWSVNSGNEQFF	TGTGCCTGGAGTGTTAATAGCGGCAATGAGCAGTTCTTC
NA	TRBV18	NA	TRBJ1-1	CASSPPGGQTEAFF	TGTGCCAGCTCACCACCCGGGGGGCAGACTGAAGCTTTCTTT
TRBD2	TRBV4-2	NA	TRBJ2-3	CASSQEGLAGELNTDTQYF	TGTGCCAGCAGCCAAGAGGGACTAGCGGGAGAATTAAACACAGATACGCAGTATTTT